This section outlines one TCR beta chain sequence together with its context. Its antigen is not identified. TCRdb re-called the 5' RACE reads through MiXCR, storing one row per CDR3 protein. Of hundreds of thousands of distinct CDR3 sequences listed, over 25% were seen once; the top ten hold approximately 13%. This sample was included in a study of T-cell memory formation after mild COVID-19. Study background: Most TCR clusters belonged to a single donor. Study observations and caveats: The study detected some responding clones in pre-infection memory, suggesting cross-reactive memory joined. Clones contracting over day 15 to 85 were CD4/CD8 balanced, with later expanders leaning CD4+. Contracting CD4+ clones were located mainly in CM and EM, and CD8+ clones in EMRA.

From germline, CDR1 is GTSNPN and CDR2 SVGIG (reference sequence). The CDR3 length is 15 residues. V lost 1 base to trimming and J lost 4 bases, with 14 bases between them. This sequence was found in an adult woman who had mild COVID-19 (a few samples of this study predate the infection). Cell type and time point are not known. The source material was PBMCs or a T cell subset sorted from them (not recorded which). The rearrangement uses TRBV30 and TRBJ1-3; no definite D call. The CDR3 nucleotides read TGTGCCTGGAGTGAAGCTTGGGCCCGGGGAAACACCATATATTTT. This translates into CAWSEAWARGNTIYF.